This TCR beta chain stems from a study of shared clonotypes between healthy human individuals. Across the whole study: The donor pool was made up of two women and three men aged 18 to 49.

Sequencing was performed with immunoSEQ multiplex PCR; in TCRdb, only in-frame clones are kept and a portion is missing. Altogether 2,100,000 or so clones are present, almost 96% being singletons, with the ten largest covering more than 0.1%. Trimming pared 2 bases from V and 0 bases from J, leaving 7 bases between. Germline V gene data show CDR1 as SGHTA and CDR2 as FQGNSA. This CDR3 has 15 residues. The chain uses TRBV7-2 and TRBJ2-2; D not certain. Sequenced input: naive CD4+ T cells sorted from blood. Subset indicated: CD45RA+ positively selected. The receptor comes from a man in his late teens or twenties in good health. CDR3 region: CASSLLPANTGELFF. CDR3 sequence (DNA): TGTGCCAGCAGCTTATTACCCGCGAACACCGGGGAGCTGTTTTTT. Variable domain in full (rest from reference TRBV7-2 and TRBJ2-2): GAGVSQSPSNKVTEKGKDVELRCDPISGHTALYWYRQSLGQGLEFLIYFQGNSAPDKSGLPSDRFSAERTGGSVSTLTIQRTQQEDSAVYLCASSLLPANTGELFFGEGSRLTVL.